This T cell receptor (beta chain) comes out of a study of blood T cell repertoires in COVID-19. Study-wide context: Sample material is recorded as cDNA or gDNA derived from T cells, B-cell-depleted T cells, or PBMCs.

The V gene lost 2 bases and the J gene lost 4 bases, with 18 bases spanning the gap. From germline, CDR1 is WNHNN and CDR2 SYGVQD (reference sequence). CDR3 size: 17 residues. Per the original data handling: From reference gene primer amplification, estimates of nucleated cell counts were derived. Sequencing was performed with immunoSEQ multiplex PCR; in TCRdb, only in-frame clones are kept and a portion is missing. From that table come the V and J calls and clone size; the DNA was used to work out D and trimming. Here the sample spans 140,000 to 150,000 clones, 84% being singletons. This clonotype originated in a man in his sixties with active or convalescent COVID-19. Sequenced material: peripheral blood. The chain is built from TRBV10-1 and TRBJ2-1; a possible D gene is TRBD1 (6 bases). This chain's CDR3 is CASSEGRGLTLYNEQFF. The CDR3 nucleotides read TGCGCCAGCAGTGAGGGCAGGGGCCTAACTTTATACAATGAGCAGTTCTTC.